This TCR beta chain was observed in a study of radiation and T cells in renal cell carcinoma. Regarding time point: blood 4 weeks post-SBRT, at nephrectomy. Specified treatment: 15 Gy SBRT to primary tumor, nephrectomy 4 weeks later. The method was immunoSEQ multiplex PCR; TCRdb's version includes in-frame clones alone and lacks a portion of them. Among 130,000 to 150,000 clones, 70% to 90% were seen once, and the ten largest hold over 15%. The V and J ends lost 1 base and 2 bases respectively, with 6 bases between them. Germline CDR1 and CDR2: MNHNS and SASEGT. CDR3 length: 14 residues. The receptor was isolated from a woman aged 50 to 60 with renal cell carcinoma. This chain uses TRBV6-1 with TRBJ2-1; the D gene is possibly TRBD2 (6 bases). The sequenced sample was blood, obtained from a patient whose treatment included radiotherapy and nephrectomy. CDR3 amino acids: CASSEGLAYNEQFF. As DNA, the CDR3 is TGTGCCAGCAGTGAAGGACTAGCCTACAATGAGCAGTTCTTC.